The next 15 T cell receptor beta chains were all read from a single sample in a study of Tregs in tolerant kidney transplant recipients. Repertoires were generated with immunoSEQ multiplex PCR, while TCRdb's copy carries only in-frame clones and drops some. The table records tens of thousands of clones, over 85% of them present only once. Related graft donors supplied nonmyeloablative bone marrow transplants, and mixed chimerism was transient. The specimen was CD4+ T cells from blood (PBMCs), collected 12 months after the transplant. The source is a human patient who received a combined kidney and bone marrow transplant. Some T cells may be the graft donor's.

The chain is built from TRBV5-1 and TRBJ1-6, with 7 bases matching TRBD1. Germline V gene sequence: CDR1 SGHRS, CDR2 YFSETQ. The V gene end was trimmed by 4 bases and the J gene end by 7 bases; junction bases not matched to a gene: 8. This CDR3 contains 15 residues. CDR3 DNA sequence: TGCGCCAGCAGCCTGCGACAGGGTGGAAATTCACCCCTCCACTTT. Encoded protein: CASSLRQGGNSPLHF.

This clone appeared once. The CDR3 loop is CASSRPPTGFLSYTQYF. Here the CDR3 DNA reads TGTGCCAGCAGCCGTCCCCCGACAGGGTTTTTATCATATACGCAGTATTTT. The chain has TRBV9 and TRBJ2-3, with 7 nucleotides matching TRBD1. This CDR3 comprises 17 residues. Per the germline V gene, CDR1 is SGDLS and CDR2 is YYNGEE. Trimming took 4 bases from V and 7 from J; bases not matched to a gene: 18.

This clone has a single count. The J gene is TRBJ2-7, the V gene TRBV5-1; 8 positions match TRBD1. Germline loops: CDR1 SGHRS, CDR2 YFSETQ. V lost 3 bases and J lost 2; bases outside the gene matches: 7. CDR3 length equals 15 residues. The CDR3 here is CASSSSRGPAYEQYF. The CDR3, as DNA: TGCGCCAGCAGCTCCAGCAGGGGGCCCGCCTACGAGCAGTACTTC.

V usage is TRBV5-4 and J usage is TRBJ1-2; D call uncertain. The V end was cut by 0 bases, the J end by 1 base, with 7 bases between. Germline CDR1 and CDR2: SGHNT and YYREEE (reference sequence). This CDR3 region has 14 residues. CDR3 loop: CASSLAGFNYGYTF. As DNA, the CDR3 is TGTGCCAGCAGCTTGGCGGGGTTTAACTATGGCTACACCTTC.

The rearrangement uses TRBV12-5 and TRBJ2-4; 7 nucleotides match TRBD1. Looked up from germline, CDR1 is LGHNT and CDR2 is FRNRAP. The CDR3 is 16 amino acids. The V segment lost 5 bases and the J segment 3 bases; nucleotides outside the gene matches: 10. The CDR3 region has the DNA TGTGCTAGTGGTCCTGGACAGGACTTTGGCAAAAACATTCAGTACTTC. Encoded protein: CASGPGQDFGKNIQYF.

The chain combines TRBV5-4 with TRBJ2-7; 10 nucleotides agree with TRBD2. This CDR3 comprises 14 residues. With 5 bases clipped from V and 3 bases from J, the junction kept 5 bases outside the gene matches. Germline V gene data show CDR1 as SGHNT and CDR2 as YYREEE (reference sequence). This chain's CDR3 is CASRASGRGYEQYF. CDR3 sequence (DNA): TGTGCCAGCAGGGCTAGCGGGAGAGGCTACGAGCAGTACTTC.

In its sample, this clone was seen once. This chain links TRBV5-1 with TRBJ2-7; D not resolved. V lost 0 bases and J 6 bases, leaving 13 bases between the germline ends. There are 14 residues in the CDR3. Germline V gene data show CDR1 as SGHRS and CDR2 as YFSETQ. CDR3 bases: TGCGCCAGCAGCTTGGCAGGTTTATCTTCCGAGCAGTACTTC. It yields the protein CASSLAGLSSEQYF. Variable domain in full (rest from reference TRBV5-1 and TRBJ2-7): KAGVTQTPRYLIKTRGQQVTLSCSPISGHRSVSWYQQTPGQGLQFLFEYFSETQRNKGNFPGRFSGRQFSNSRSEMNVSTLELGDSALYLCASSLAGLSSEQYFGPGTRLTVT.

The chain combines TRBV14 with TRBJ1-2, with D uncertain. The germline V gene has CDR1 SGHDN and CDR2 FVKESK. CDR3 length: 13 amino acids. V was shortened by 1 base and J by 6 bases, with 9 bases between the two germline ends. In DNA, the CDR3 is TGTGCCAGCAGCCAAGTACAGTTTAATGGCTACACCTTC. This encodes CASSQVQFNGYTF.

The chain employs TRBV5-6 and TRBJ1-5; perhaps TRBD1 as D (5 bases). The CDR3 totals 13 residues. With 2 bases removed from V and 3 bases from J, the gap between germline ends came to 6 bases. Germline assignment: CDR1 SGHDT and CDR2 YYEEEE. The CDR3 DNA sequence: TGTGCCAGCAGCTTAGGGGTCAATCAGCCCCAGCATTTT. Translating gives CASSLGVNQPQHF.

The chain uses TRBV5-1 and TRBJ2-1; 8 bases fit TRBD2. Per the germline V gene, CDR1 is SGHRS and CDR2 is YFSETQ. With V trimmed by 6 bases and J by 4 bases, 12 bases remained unmatched. The CDR3 spans 16 residues. CDR3 in amino acids: CASMEVAGGSYNEQFF. In DNA form, the CDR3 reads TGCGCCAGCATGGAAGTGGCGGGGGGCTCTTACAATGAGCAGTTCTTC.

The chain combines TRBV19 with TRBJ1-5; D uncertain. The CDR3 is made up of 14 amino acids. V was cut by 3 bases and J by 3 bases, with 9 bases left in between. Germline CDR1 is LNHDA and CDR2 is SQIVND (reference sequence). CDR3 loop: CASSIGQTNQPQHF. The CDR3 DNA follows: TGTGCCAGTAGTATTGGGCAGACCAATCAGCCCCAGCATTTT.

This clone was recorded only once. The J gene is TRBJ1-4, the V gene TRBV19; TRBD1 might be the D (5 bases). Trimming shortened V by 2 bases and J by 4 bases, and 8 bases separated the two germline ends. This CDR3 has 14 amino acids. The germline V gene encodes CDR1 LNHDA and CDR2 SQIVND (reference sequence). CDR3 sequence reads: CASSINRSNEKLFF. The CDR3, as DNA: TGTGCCAGTAGTATAAACAGGAGTAATGAAAAACTGTTTTTT.

This rearrangement joins TRBV29-1 to TRBJ2-7; 10 nucleotides line up with TRBD1. Trimming at V came to 5 bases and at J to 7 bases, leaving 5 bases not matched to a gene. Per the germline V gene, CDR1 is SQVTM and CDR2 is ANQGSEA. CDR3 length: 12 residues. The CDR3 here is CSVWGQGREQYF. CDR3 in DNA: TGCAGCGTTTGGGGACAGGGGAGGGAGCAGTACTTC.

The rearrangement links TRBV19 to TRBJ1-5; no clear D gene. The germline V and J ends were trimmed by 5 bases and 0 bases, with 11 bases remaining between them. The CDR3 is 15 residues long. Per the germline V gene, CDR1 is LNHDA and CDR2 is SQIVND (reference sequence). The CDR3 nucleotides are TGTGCCAGTAGTCAGGCCTCCTATAGCAATCAGCCCCAGCATTTT. Residues: CASSQASYSNQPQHF. Drawing the rest from reference TRBV19 and TRBJ1-5, the complete variable domain is DGGITQSPKYLFRKEGQNVTLSCEQNLNHDAMYWYRQDPGQGLRLIYYSQIVNDFQKGDIAEGYSVSREKKESFPLTVTSAQKNPTAFYLCASSQASYSNQPQHFGDGTRLSIL.

The rearrangement joins TRBV7-2 to TRBJ2-3; 7 bases fit TRBD2. Germline lookup yields CDR1 SGHTA and CDR2 FQGNSA. V lost 2 bases, J lost 6 bases, and 8 bases stayed unmatched. The CDR3 is 15 residues long. The CDR3 protein is CASSLRRGSGDTQYF. The CDR3 bases are TGTGCCAGCAGCTTACGGCGGGGGTCCGGGGATACGCAGTATTTT.